The rows below give T cell receptor beta chains drawn from one sample of a study of blood T cell repertoires in COVID-19. Profiled with immunoSEQ multiplex PCR; TCRdb holds only in-frame clones, not every one. The repertoire holds 240,000 or so clones, with approximately 90% as singletons. The sample comprised PBMCs or T cells enriched from blood (not recorded which). Every receptor here comes from a man aged 40-49 years who had recovered from COVID-19. Both conserved end residues are part of each CDR3. The D gene is left open where the match is weak. Rows give clone size only sometimes, using once, few, many, or a class for an expanded clone.

length	size	V	J	D	CDR3
14	.	TRBV6-5	TRBJ2-7	TRBD2	CASSLTSVTYEQYF
14	.	TRBV6-1	TRBJ2-7	.	CASSEFAGPYEQYF
18	.	TRBV10-2	TRBJ2-3	.	CASSEPLLLASSADTQYF
15	.	TRBV14	TRBJ2-7	.	CASSRLGNKRDEQYF
20	.	TRBV4-1	TRBJ1-5	.	CASSQVGSSGVNQFGQPQHF
13	.	TRBV9	TRBJ1-1	.	CASSVVSGTEAFF
17	.	TRBV7-8	TRBJ2-5	.	CASSPDDYTGIQETQYF
16	many	TRBV7-8	TRBJ2-2	TRBD2	CASGRLGEGLTGELFF
15	.	TRBV28	TRBJ1-2	.	CASSLRKQPLYGYTF
13	.	TRBV29-1	TRBJ1-5	.	CSVLADSNQPQHF
16	once	TRBV28	TRBJ2-4	.	CASTFGGRQGQNIQYF
16	.	TRBV19	TRBJ1-5	TRBD1	CASSKPGQGEVQPQHF
15	.	TRBV2	TRBJ2-1	TRBD2	CASSVLAGAYNEQFF
14	.	TRBV2	TRBJ1-6	.	CASSENWGDSPLHF
14	once	TRBV7-9	TRBJ1-5	.	CASSSDSASQPQHF
14	.	TRBV19	TRBJ1-5	.	CASSTLQGNQPQHF
16	.	TRBV7-2	TRBJ2-3	TRBD2	CASSLVAGGTTDTQYF
14	.	TRBV5-1	TRBJ2-7	.	CASSLTGTTYEQYF
16	.	TRBV6-2/TRBV6-3	TRBJ2-7	TRBD1	CASSNGGTGGDYEQYF
15	.	TRBV2	TRBJ2-1	TRBD2	CASSWGLEGLGEQFF
14	.	TRBV19	TRBJ1-1	.	CASSPQGWDTEAFF
16	.	TRBV4-2	TRBJ1-2	TRBD1	CASSQGGTEILYGYTF
15	.	TRBV27	TRBJ2-1	TRBD1	CASRIDRGRKGEQFF
14	.	TRBV5-5	TRBJ2-5	.	CASSLGSVQETQYF
16	.	TRBV11-2	TRBJ2-5	TRBD1	CASSRKRQGTKETQYF
16	.	TRBV28	TRBJ2-1	TRBD1	CVAGTGGWSSYNEQFF
14	once	TRBV6-2/TRBV6-3	TRBJ1-5	TRBD1	CASSRQGTYQPQHF
12	.	TRBV19	TRBJ1-5	.	CASSITGNLQHF
16	once	TRBV21-1	TRBJ2-7	.	CASSKQKRGGLYEQYF
15	.	TRBV6-2/TRBV6-3	TRBJ2-2	TRBD1	CASSYRDSFSGELFF
15	.	TRBV6-5	TRBJ1-3	TRBD1	CASRPPGGFGNTIYF
15	.	TRBV5-1	TRBJ1-3	.	CASSFGDNSGNTIYF
15	.	TRBV11-2	TRBJ2-7	TRBD2	CASSFGGGSSYEQYF
14	.	TRBV18	TRBJ1-4	.	CASSPRGLGEKLFF
17	.	TRBV5-1	TRBJ2-6	.	CASSLGTGITGANVLTF
15	.	TRBV5-4	TRBJ2-1	.	CASSPDTSSYNEQFF
14	.	TRBV7-3	TRBJ1-2	.	CASSEDSFLHGYTF
15	.	TRBV9	TRBJ2-3	TRBD2	CASSFGGASTDTQYF
17	.	TRBV4-1	TRBJ2-3	TRBD2	CASSHRTSGGAIDTQYF
17	.	TRBV7-3	TRBJ2-3	TRBD1	CASSFHRGRGGTDTQYF